The 4 T cell receptor beta chains listed next were all sequenced from one sample in a study of blood T cells in healthy people across ages. With a J-beta primer mix and a sample-barcoded 5' primer, a second PCR ran about 6 to 11 cycles. TCRdb reprocessed the 5' RACE reads with MiXCR, giving one entry per CDR3 protein. The table includes roughly 640,000 distinct CDR3 sequences, approximately 30% detected once. Sequenced sample: blood. All receptors derive from an elderly woman in good health.

The V and J genes are TRBV12-3 or TRBV12-4 and TRBJ2-1; D tentatively reads TRBD1 or TRBD2 (5 bases each). Trimming stripped 5 bases from V and 0 bases from J, with 17 bases between. The CDR3 spans 17 residues. The CDR3 DNA is TGTGCCAGCAGTCTCGGGACCCTACCCGTCTCCTACAATGAGCAGTTCTTC. Translating it yields CASSLGTLPVSYNEQFF.

On this clonotype itself: This may arise from a read error, as a much more abundant clone is one base away. The chain carries TRBV24-1 and TRBJ2-5; TRBD1 is a possible D gene (6 bases). Per germline, CDR1 KGHDR and CDR2 SFDVKD. V was clipped by 7 bases and J by 4 bases, with 15 bases between them. The CDR3 has 14 residues. The CDR3 DNA reads TGTGCCACCAGGGATACGGCAGGGGCAGAGACCCAGTACTTC. It encodes CATRDTAGAETQYF.

This clonotype has a count of ten or more. The chain has TRBV6-2 or TRBV6-3 and TRBJ2-7, with TRBD2 identical over 7 bases. The CDR3 extends over 13 amino acids. The V gene end was trimmed by 7 bases and the J gene end by 3 bases; junction bases not matched to a gene: 6. The germline gives CDR1 MNHEY, CDR2 SVGEGT. Here the CDR3 reads CASTRAGRYEQYF. The CDR3 DNA sequence: TGTGCCAGCACCCGAGCGGGGCGCTACGAGCAGTACTTC.

The chain couples TRBV3-1 to TRBJ1-4, with 9 positions matching TRBD1. The length of the CDR3 is 16 residues. Germline V lookup: CDR1 LGHDT, CDR2 YNNKEL (reference sequence). V gave up 3 bases and J gave up 7 bases; unmatched junction bases: 9. For the CDR3, the DNA is TGTGCCAGCAGCCAGGAAAAGGGACAGGGTTTTGAAAAACTGTTTTTT. Translated: CASSQEKGQGFEKLFF.